This is a list of T cell receptor beta chains from one sample in a study of blood T cell repertoires in COVID-19. Assay used: immunoSEQ multiplex PCR; TCRdb lists only in-frame clones, some missing. Of over 200,000 clones listed, 84% are singletons. Sequencing was performed on PBMCs or T cells enriched from blood (not recorded which). These receptors originate from a man in his fifties or sixties who had recovered from COVID-19. Each CDR3 is given with its conserved first and last residue. The D gene is left open where the match is weak. Rows give clone size only sometimes, using once, few, many, or a class for an expanded clone.

CDR3	DNA	D	size	V	J
CASSLVPGGNEQYF	TGTGCCAGCAGCTTAGTTCCAGGGGGGAACGAGCAGTACTTC	-	-	TRBV11-3	TRBJ2-7
CSAGSNYGYTF	TGCAGCGCAGGGAGTAACTATGGCTACACCTTC	-	-	TRBV29-1	TRBJ1-2
CASSQEIQSTDTQYF	TGTGCCAGCAGCCAAGAGATCCAGAGCACAGATACGCAGTATTTT	-	-	TRBV3-1/TRBV3-2	TRBJ2-3
CASSLNRGWQETQYF	TGTGCCAGCAGTTTGAACCGGGGGTGGCAAGAGACCCAGTACTTC	-	-	TRBV6-2/TRBV6-3	TRBJ2-5
CASSTSGSLAAGINQPQHF	TGTGCCAGTAGCACGTCCGGGTCTTTGGCCGCGGGGATAAATCAGCCCCAGCATTTT	-	-	TRBV19	TRBJ1-5
CATSRDPLPTDTQYF	TGTGCCACCAGCAGAGATCCCCTCCCCACAGATACGCAGTATTTT	-	-	TRBV15	TRBJ2-3
CASSQLEKLFF	TGTGCCAGCAGCCAACTTGAAAAACTGTTTTTT	-	-	TRBV4-2	TRBJ1-4
CASSQELSGGFLSNEQFF	TGCGCCAGCAGCCAAGAACTATCGGGGGGATTTTTATCGAATGAGCAGTTCTTC	TRBD2	-	TRBV4-3	TRBJ2-1
CASSSMDTQGGKTQYF	TGTGCCAGCAGCTCTATGGACACCCAGGGCGGAAAGACCCAGTACTTC	-	-	TRBV7-9	TRBJ2-5
CASSQDISFGGITDTQYF	TGTGCCAGCAGCCAAGATATTTCCTTCGGGGGGATCACAGATACGCAGTATTTT	TRBD2	-	TRBV3-1/TRBV3-2	TRBJ2-3
CASSLRQGVFYGYTF	TGTGCCAGCAGTTTACGACAGGGGGTCTTTTATGGCTACACCTTC	TRBD1	few	TRBV11-1	TRBJ1-2
CASSAGTSGGGNNEQFF	TGTGCCAGCAGTGCCGGGACTAGCGGGGGGGGTAACAATGAGCAGTTCTTC	TRBD2	many	TRBV6-4	TRBJ2-1
CASSFGQGLNTEAFF	TGTGCCAGCAGCTTCGGACAGGGGCTGAACACTGAAGCTTTCTTT	TRBD1	-	TRBV7-6	TRBJ1-1
CASSMRTGDEQYF	TGTGCCAGTAGTATGAGGACAGGGGACGAGCAGTACTTC	TRBD1	-	TRBV19	TRBJ2-7
CAWSPGGSRWAYF	TGTGCCTGGAGTCCCGGTGGCAGTCGGTGGGCGTACTTC	-	-	TRBV30	TRBJ2-7
CASSQVLASYEQYF	TGTGCCAGCAGCCAAGTTTTGGCCTCCTACGAGCAGTACTTC	-	-	TRBV3-1/TRBV3-2	TRBJ2-7
CATSDNLGGRGYNEQFF	TGTGCCACCAGTGATAACCTGGGGGGGCGAGGGTACAATGAGCAGTTCTTC	-	-	TRBV24-1	TRBJ2-1